The 3 T cell receptor beta chains listed next were all sequenced from one sample in a study of technical replicates of blood from four donors. The assay was immunoSEQ multiplex PCR, and TCRdb's table has in-frame clones only and misses some. The table lists tens of thousands of clones, roughly nine tenths of them singletons. Sequenced: PBMCs. The receptor source for this set is a human donor in good health. Some clones in this sample may be carry-over from other donors' samples.

The chain has TRBV2 and TRBJ1-2, with 8 nucleotides matching TRBD1. J gave up 5 bases and V 7 bases, and 6 bases lay outside the gene matches. The germline gives CDR1 SNHLY, CDR2 FYNNEI. The CDR3 sequence is 13 residues long. CDR3 sequence (DNA): TGTGCCAGCACTGGACAGGGAATTTATGGCTACACCTTC. Its translation is CASTGQGIYGYTF.

The chain has TRBV7-2 and TRBJ1-1, with TRBD1 as a possible D gene (5 bases). Germline V gene lookup returns CDR1 SGHTA and CDR2 FQGNSA. The V gene lost 4 bases and the J gene lost 1 base, with 10 bases spanning the gap. CDR3 length: 14 residues. The CDR3 spells CASSWGSANTEAFF. DNA for the CDR3: TGTGCCAGCAGCTGGGGCTCAGCGAACACTGAAGCTTTCTTT.

This chain joins TRBV5-1 and TRBJ2-7; 8 bases are shared with TRBD1. Germline V CDR1 and CDR2: SGHRS, YFSETQ. The CDR3 runs to 14 residues. V shed 3 bases, J shed 2 bases, and the junction held 4 bases outside the gene matches. This CDR3 reads CASSSGQGTYEQYF. CDR3 nucleotide sequence: TGCGCCAGCAGCTCAGGACAGGGAACCTACGAGCAGTACTTC. The variable domain in full, with the rest retrieved from reference TRBV5-1 and TRBJ2-7, is KAGVTQTPRYLIKTRGQQVTLSCSPISGHRSVSWYQQTPGQGLQFLFEYFSETQRNKGNFPGRFSGRQFSNSRSEMNVSTLELGDSALYLCASSSGQGTYEQYFGPGTRLTVT.